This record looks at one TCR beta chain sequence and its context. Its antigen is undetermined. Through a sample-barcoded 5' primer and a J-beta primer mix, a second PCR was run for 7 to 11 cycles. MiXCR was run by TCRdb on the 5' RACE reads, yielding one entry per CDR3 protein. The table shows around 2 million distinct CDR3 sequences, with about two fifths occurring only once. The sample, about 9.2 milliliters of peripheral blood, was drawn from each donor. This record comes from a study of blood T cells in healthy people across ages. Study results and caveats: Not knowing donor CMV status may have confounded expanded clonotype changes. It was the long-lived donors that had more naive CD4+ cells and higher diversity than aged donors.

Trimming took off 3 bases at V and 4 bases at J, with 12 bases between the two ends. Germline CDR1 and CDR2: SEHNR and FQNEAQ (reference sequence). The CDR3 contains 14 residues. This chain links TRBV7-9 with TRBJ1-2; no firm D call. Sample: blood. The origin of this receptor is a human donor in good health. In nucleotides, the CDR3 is TGTGCCAGCAGCTTTTCCAGCCTTATCTATGGCTACACCTTC. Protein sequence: CASSFSSLIYGYTF.